Detailed here is one TCR beta chain. Antigen: not known. When around nine days of culture had elapsed, CD4+ T cells were isolated. On day 3 and again on day 7, half the medium was replaced with IL-2 medium. The data were obtained in a study of vaccination effects on CD4 cells after COVID-19. Overall study: Sequencing in the ViraFEST assay came after antigen-specific CD4+ T cells had been expanded with viral peptide pools, which were used to stimulate PBMC. Everyone in the study got two shots of either the BNT162b2 or mRNA-1273 vaccine.

Overall study findings and caveats: Clones from infection and from vaccination both contracted markedly late after vaccination.

The table came from immunoSEQ multiplex PCR; TCRdb's copy has only in-frame clones and leaves some out. Found here are around 50,000 clones, about 67% of them singletons; the top ten hold approximately 5%. Germline values: CDR1 SGHRS, CDR2 YFSETQ. Trimming left V 0 bases short and J 2 bases short, with 8 bases between. The CDR3 covers 15 residues. The chain combines TRBV5-1 with TRBJ2-2; D uncertain. The material sequenced was CD4+ T cells from PBMCs cultured without peptide, taken before COVID-19 vaccination. This sequence originates from a human donor who received a COVID-19 vaccine. The CDR3 DNA is TGCGCCAGCAGCTTGGTGCAGCTAAACACCGGGGAGCTGTTTTTT. Its translation is CASSLVQLNTGELFF.